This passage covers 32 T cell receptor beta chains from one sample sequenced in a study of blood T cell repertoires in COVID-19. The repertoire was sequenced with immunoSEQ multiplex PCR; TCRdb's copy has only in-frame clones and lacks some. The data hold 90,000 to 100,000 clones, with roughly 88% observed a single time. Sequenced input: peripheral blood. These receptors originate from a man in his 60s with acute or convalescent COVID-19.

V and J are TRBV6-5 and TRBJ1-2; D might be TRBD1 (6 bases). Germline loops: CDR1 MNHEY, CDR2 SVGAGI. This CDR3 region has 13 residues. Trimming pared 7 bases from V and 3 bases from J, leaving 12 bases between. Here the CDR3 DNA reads TGTGCCAGCACCGAACAGGGCTACTATGGCTACACCTTC. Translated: CASTEQGYYGYTF.

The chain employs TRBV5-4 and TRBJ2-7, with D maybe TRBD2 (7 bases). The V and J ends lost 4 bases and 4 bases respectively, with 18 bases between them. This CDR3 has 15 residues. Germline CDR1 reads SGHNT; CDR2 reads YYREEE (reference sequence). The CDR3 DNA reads TGTGCCAGCAGCACCGCTGGGGGGGGCGGTTACGAGCAGTACGTC. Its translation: CASSTAGGGGYEQYV.

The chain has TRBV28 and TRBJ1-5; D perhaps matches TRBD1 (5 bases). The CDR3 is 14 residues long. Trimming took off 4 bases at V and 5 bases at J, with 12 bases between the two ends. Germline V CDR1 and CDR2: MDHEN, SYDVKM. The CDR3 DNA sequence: TGTGCCAGCAGTTCATACGACAGTCATCAGCCCCAGCATTTT. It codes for CASSSYDSHQPQHF.

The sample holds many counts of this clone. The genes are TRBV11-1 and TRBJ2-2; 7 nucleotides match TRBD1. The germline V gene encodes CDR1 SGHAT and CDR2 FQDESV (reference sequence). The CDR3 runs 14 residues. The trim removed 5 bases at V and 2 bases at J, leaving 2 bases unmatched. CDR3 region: CASSHRGNTGELFF. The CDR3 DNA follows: TGTGCCAGCAGCCACAGGGGAAACACCGGGGAGCTGTTTTTT.

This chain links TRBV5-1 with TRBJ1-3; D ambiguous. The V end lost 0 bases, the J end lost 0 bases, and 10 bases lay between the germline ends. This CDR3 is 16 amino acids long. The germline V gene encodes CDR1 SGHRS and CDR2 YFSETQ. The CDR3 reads CASSLAGVNSGNTIYF. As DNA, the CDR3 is TGCGCCAGCAGCTTGGCGGGTGTCAACTCTGGAAACACCATATATTTT.

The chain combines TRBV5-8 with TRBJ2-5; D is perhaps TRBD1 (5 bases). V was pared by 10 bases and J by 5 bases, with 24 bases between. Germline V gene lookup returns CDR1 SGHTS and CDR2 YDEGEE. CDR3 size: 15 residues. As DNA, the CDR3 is TGTGCCCTGCAGAGGACACCGCCCGGATCGGAGACCCAGTACTTC. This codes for CALQRTPPGSETQYF.

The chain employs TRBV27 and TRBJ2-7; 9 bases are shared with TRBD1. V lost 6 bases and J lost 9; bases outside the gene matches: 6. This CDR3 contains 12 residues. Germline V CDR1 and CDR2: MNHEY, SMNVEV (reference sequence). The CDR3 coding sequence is TGTGCCAGCAGGGGAACAGGGGGCAGGCAGTACTTC. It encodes CASRGTGGRQYF.

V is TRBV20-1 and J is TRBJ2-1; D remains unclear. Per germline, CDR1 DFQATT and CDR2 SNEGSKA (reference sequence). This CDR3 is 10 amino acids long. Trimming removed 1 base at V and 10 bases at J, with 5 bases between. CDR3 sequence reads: CSARVEEQFF. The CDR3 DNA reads TGCAGTGCTAGAGTAGAGGAGCAGTTCTTC.

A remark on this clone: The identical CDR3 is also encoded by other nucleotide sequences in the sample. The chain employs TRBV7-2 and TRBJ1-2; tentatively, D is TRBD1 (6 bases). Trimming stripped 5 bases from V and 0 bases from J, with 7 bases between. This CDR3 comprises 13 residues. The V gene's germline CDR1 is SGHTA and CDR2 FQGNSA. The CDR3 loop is CASSRDTNYGYTF. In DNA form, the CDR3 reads TGTGCCAGCAGCCGGGACACTAACTATGGCTACACCTTC.

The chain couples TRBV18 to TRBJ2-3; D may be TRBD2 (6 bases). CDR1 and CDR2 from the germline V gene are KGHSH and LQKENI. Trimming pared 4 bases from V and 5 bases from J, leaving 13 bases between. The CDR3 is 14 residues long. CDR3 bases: TGTGCCAGCTCACTAAATCCAGCGGGAGATACGCAGTATTTT. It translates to CASSLNPAGDTQYF.

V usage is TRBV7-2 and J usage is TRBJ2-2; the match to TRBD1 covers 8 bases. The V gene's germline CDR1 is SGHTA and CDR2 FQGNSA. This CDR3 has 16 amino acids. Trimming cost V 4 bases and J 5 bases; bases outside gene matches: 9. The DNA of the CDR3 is TGTGCCAGCAGCTCCACCGGGACAGGTCGTACCGGGGAGCTGTTTTTT. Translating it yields CASSSTGTGRTGELFF.

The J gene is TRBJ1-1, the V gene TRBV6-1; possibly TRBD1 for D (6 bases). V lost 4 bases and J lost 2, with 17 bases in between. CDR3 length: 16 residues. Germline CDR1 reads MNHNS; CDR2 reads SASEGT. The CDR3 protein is CASSGLIGTPNTEAFF. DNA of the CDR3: TGTGCCAGCAGTGGCCTTATCGGGACACCAAACACTGAAGCTTTCTTT.

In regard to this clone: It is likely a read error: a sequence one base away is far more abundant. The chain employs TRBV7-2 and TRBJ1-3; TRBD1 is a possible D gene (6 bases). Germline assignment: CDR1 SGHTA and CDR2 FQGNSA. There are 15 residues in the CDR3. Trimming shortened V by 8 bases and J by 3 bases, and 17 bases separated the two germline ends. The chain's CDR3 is CASCSVGARGNTIYF. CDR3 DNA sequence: TGTGCCAGCTGCTCTGTGGGGGCGCGTGGAAACACCATATATTTT.

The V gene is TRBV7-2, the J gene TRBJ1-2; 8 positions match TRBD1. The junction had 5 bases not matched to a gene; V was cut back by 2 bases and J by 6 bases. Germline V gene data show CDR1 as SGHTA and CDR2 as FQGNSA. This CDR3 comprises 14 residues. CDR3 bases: TGTGCCAGCAGCTTAAGAAGACAGGGGAATGGCTACACCTTC. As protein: CASSLRRQGNGYTF.

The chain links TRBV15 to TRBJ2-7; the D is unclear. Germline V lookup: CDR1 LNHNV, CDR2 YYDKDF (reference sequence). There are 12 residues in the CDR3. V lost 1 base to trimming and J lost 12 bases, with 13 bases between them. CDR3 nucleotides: TGTGCCACCAGCAGAGTACCAGGCCAACGGTACTTC. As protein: CATSRVPGQRYF.

The CDR3 DNA reads as TGTGCCAGCAGCCCCATAAGAGGACAGTCTAACTATGGCTACACCTTC. This codes for CASSPIRGQSNYGYTF. J is TRBJ1-2 and V is TRBV3-1 (or the pseudogene TRBV3-2); D may be TRBD1 (6 bases). Trimming shortened V by 4 bases and J by 0 bases, and 15 bases separated the two germline ends. There are 16 residues in the CDR3. The germline V gene has CDR1 LGHDT and CDR2 YNNKEL (reference sequence).

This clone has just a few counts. CDR3 in amino acids: CASSHPPGGQETQYF. Written as DNA, the CDR3 is TGTGCCAGCAGCCATCCCCCGGGGGGGCAAGAGACCCAGTACTTC. This chain connects TRBV7-2 to TRBJ2-5; the match to TRBD2 covers 8 bases. The germline V gene encodes CDR1 SGHTA and CDR2 FQGNSA. This CDR3 spans 15 amino acids. Trimming removed 5 bases from V and 2 bases from J; junction bases left unmatched: 7.

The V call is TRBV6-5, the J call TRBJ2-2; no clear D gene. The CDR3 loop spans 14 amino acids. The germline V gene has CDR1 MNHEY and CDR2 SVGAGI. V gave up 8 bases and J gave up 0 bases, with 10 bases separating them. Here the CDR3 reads CASLRLANTGELFF. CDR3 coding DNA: TGTGCCAGCCTTAGGCTAGCGAACACCGGGGAGCTGTTTTTT.

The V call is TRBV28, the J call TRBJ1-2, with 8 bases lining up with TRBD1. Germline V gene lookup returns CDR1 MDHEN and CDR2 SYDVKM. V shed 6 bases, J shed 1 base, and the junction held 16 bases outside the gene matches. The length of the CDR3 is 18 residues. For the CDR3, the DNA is TGTGCCAGCAGGCCTGCTCTGGACAGGGATCGACTTAACTATGGCTACACCTTC. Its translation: CASRPALDRDRLNYGYTF.

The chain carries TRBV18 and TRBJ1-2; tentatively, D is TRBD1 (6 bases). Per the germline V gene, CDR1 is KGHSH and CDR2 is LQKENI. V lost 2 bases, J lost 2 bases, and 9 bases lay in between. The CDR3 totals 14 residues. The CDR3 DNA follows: TGTGCCAGCTCACCAGGGACAACAAACTATGGCTACACCTTC. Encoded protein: CASSPGTTNYGYTF.

CDR3 region: CASSAGLEKGDTQYF. Here the CDR3 DNA reads TGTGCCAGCAGTGCGGGACTAGAGAAGGGAGATACGCAGTATTTT. The chain has TRBV2 and TRBJ2-3; 8 bases agree with TRBD2. The V segment lost 4 bases and the J segment 5 bases; nucleotides outside the gene matches: 8. This CDR3 is built from 15 residues. CDR1 is SNHLY, CDR2 FYNNEI, per germline.

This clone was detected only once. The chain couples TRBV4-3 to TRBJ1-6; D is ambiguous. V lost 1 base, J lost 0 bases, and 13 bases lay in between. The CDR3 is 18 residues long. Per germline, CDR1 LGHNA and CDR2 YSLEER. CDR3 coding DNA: TGCGCCAGCAGCCAAGGGTTGACTGCAAGCTCCTATAATTCACCCCTCCACTTT. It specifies CASSQGLTASSYNSPLHF.

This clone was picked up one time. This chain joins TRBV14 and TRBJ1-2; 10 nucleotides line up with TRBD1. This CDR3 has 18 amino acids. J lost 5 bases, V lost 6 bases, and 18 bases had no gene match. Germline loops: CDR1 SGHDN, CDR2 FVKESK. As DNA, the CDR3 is TGTGCCAGCAGTCCGCGATGGTTTGGGACAGGGGAAACTTATGGCTACACCTTC. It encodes CASSPRWFGTGETYGYTF.

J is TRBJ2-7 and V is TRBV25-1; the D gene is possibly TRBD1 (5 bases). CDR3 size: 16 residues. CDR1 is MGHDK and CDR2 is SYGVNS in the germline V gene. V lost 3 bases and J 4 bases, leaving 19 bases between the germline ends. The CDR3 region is CASSDWVGQGGYEQYF. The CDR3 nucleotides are TGTGCCAGCAGTGATTGGGTGGGGCAGGGTGGTTACGAGCAGTACTTC.

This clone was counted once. CDR3 region: CASSNAGTDTQYF. CDR3 sequence (DNA): TGTGCCAGCTCAAATGCAGGCACAGATACGCAGTATTTT. This sequence joins TRBV18 and TRBJ2-3; D is unresolved. The germline CDR1 and CDR2 sequences are KGHSH and LQKENI. Between the trimmed V and J ends, which lost 5 bases and 1 base, there was a span of 7 bases. The CDR3 has 13 residues.

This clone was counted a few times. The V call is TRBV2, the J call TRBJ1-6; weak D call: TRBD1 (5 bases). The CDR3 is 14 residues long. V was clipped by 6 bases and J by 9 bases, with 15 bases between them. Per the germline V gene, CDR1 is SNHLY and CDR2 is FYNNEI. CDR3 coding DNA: TGTGCCAGCAGACCCTTGGGGGAGGGTTCACCCCTCCACTTT. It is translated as CASRPLGEGSPLHF.

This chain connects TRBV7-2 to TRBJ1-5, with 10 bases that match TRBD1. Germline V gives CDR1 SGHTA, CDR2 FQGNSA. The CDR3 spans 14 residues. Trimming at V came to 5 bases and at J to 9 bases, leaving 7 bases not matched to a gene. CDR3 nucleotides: TGTGCCAGCAGCGCCGACAGGGGGCATCGGCCCCAGCATTTT. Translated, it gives CASSADRGHRPQHF.

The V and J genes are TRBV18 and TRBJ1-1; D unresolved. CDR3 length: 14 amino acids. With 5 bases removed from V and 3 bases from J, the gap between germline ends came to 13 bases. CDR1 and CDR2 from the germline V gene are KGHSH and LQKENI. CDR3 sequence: CASSNYVVDTEAFF. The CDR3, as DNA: TGTGCCAGCTCAAACTACGTGGTTGACACTGAAGCTTTCTTT.

CDR3 protein: CASSPDEAYGYTF. The CDR3 nucleotides read TGTGCCAGCTCACCAGACGAGGCTTATGGCTACACCTTC. V gene TRBV18 combines with J gene TRBJ1-2; D is undetermined. CDR3 size: 13 residues. V dropped 2 bases and J dropped 5 bases, with 9 bases sitting between them. In germline, CDR1 is KGHSH, CDR2 LQKENI.

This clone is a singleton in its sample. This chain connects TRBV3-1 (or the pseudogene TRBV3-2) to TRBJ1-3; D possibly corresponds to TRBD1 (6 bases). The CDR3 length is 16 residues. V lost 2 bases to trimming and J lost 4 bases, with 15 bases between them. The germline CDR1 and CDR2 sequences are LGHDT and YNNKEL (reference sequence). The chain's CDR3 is CASSQPGTGRGNTIYF. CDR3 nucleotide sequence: TGTGCCAGCAGCCAACCAGGAACAGGGCGCGGAAACACCATATATTTT.

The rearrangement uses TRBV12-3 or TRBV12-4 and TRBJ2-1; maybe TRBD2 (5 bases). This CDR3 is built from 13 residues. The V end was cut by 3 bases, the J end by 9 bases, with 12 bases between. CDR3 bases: TGTGCCAGCAGTTTGGGAGCCGGAGGTGAGCAGTTCTTC. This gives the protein CASSLGAGGEQFF.

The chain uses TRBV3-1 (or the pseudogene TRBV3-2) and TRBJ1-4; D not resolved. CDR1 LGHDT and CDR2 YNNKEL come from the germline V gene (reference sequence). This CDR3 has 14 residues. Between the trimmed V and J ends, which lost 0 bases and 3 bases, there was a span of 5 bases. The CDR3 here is CASSQDPANEKLFF. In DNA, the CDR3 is TGTGCCAGCAGCCAAGATCCGGCTAATGAAAAACTGTTTTTT.